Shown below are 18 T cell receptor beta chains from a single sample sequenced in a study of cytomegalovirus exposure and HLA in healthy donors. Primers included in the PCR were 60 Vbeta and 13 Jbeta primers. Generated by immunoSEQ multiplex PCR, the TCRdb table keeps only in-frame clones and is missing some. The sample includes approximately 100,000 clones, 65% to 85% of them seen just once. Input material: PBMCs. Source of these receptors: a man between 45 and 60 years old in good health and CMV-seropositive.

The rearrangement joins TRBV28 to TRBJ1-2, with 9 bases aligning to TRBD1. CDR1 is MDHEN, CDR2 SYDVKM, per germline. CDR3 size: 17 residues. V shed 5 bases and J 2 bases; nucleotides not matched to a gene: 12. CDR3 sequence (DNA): TGTGCCAGCAGTCTTCGTGGACAGGGGCGCGGGAACTATGGCTACACCTTC. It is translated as CASSLRGQGRGNYGYTF.

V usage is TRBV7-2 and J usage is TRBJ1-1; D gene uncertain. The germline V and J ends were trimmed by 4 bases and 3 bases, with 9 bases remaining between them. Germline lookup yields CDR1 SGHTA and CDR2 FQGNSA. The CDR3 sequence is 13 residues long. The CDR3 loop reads CASSSRGDTEAFF. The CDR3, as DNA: TGTGCCAGCAGCTCCCGAGGTGACACTGAAGCTTTCTTT.

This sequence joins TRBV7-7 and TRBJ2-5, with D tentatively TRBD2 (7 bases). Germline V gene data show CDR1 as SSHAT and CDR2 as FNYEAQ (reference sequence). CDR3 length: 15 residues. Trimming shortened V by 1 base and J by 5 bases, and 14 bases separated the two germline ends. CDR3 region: CASSLEGGAWETQYF. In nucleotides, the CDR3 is TGTGCCAGCAGCTTAGAAGGGGGGGCGTGGGAGACCCAGTACTTC.

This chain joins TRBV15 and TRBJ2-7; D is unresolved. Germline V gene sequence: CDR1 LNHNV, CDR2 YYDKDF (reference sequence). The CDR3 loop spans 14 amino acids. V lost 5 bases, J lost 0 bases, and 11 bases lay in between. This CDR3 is CATSLLLDSYEQYF. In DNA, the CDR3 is TGTGCCACCAGCCTACTCCTAGACTCCTACGAGCAGTACTTC.

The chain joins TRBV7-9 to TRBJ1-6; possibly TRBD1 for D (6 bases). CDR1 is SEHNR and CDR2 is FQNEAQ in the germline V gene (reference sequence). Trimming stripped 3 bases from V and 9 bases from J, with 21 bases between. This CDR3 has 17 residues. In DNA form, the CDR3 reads TGTGCCAGCAGCTTTAGCGCGTCAGGGGCGACTGGTTCACCCCTCCACTTT. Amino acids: CASSFSASGATGSPLHF.

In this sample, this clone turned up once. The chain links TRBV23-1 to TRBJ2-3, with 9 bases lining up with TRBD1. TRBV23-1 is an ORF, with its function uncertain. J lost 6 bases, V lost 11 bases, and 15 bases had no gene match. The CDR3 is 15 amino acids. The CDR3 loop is CAGQGGGTGCDTQYF. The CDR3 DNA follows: TGCGCCGGCCAAGGAGGCGGGACAGGGTGCGATACGCAGTATTTT.

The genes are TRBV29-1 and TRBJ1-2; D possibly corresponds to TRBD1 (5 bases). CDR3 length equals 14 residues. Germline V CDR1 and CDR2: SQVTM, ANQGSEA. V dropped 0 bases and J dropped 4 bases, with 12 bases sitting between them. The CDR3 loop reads CSVEDPGEGYGYTF. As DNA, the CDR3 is TGCAGCGTTGAAGATCCGGGGGAGGGCTATGGCTACACCTTC.

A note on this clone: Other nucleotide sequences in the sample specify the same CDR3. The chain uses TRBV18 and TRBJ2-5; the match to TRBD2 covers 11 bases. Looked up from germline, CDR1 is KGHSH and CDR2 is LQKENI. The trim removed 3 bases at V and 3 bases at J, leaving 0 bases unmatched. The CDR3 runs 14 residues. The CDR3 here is CASSPGLAEETQYF. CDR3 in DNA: TGTGCCAGCTCACCGGGACTAGCGGAAGAGACCCAGTACTTC.

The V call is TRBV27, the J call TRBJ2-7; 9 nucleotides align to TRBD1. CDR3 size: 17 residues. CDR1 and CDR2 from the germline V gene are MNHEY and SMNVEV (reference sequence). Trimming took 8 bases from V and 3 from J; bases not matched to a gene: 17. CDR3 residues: CASHPFKLRDRDYEQYF. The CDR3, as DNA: TGTGCCAGCCATCCGTTCAAATTACGGGACAGGGACTACGAGCAGTACTTC.

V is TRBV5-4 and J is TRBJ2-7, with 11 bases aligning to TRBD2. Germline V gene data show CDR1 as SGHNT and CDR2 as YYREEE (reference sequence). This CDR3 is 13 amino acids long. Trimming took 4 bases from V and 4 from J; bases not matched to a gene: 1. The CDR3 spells CASSGTSGYEQYF. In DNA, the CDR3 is TGTGCCAGCAGCGGGACTAGCGGATACGAGCAGTACTTC.

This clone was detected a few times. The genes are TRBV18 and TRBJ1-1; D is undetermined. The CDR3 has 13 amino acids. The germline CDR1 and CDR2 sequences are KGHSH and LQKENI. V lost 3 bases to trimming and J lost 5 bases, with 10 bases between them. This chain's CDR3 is CASSPSRGTEAFF. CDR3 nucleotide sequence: TGTGCCAGCTCACCCTCACGGGGAACTGAAGCTTTCTTT. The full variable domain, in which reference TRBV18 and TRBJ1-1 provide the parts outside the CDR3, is NAGVMQNPRHLVRRRGQEARLRCSPMKGHSHVYWYRQLPEEGLKFMVYLQKENIIDESGMPKERFSAEFPKEGPSILRIQQVVRGDSAAYFCASSPSRGTEAFFGQGTRLTVV.

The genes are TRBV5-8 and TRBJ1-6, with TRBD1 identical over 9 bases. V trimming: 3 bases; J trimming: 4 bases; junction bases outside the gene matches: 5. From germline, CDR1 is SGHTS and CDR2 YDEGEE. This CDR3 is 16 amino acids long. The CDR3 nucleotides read TGTGCCAGCAGCTCGACAGGGGGTCGGTATAATTCACCCCTCCACTTT. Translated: CASSSTGGRYNSPLHF. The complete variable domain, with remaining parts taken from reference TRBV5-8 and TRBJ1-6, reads EAGVTQSPTHLIKTRGQQATLRCSPISGHTSVYWYQQALGLGLQFLLWYDEGEERNRGNFPPRFSGRQFPNYSSELNVNALELEDSALYLCASSSTGGRYNSPLHFGNGTRLTVT.

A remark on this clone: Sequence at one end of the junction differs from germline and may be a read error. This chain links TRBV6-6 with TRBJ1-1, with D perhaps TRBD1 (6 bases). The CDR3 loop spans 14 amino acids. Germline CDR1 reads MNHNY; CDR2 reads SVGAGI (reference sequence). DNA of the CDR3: TGTGCCAGCACCCCTTGGGACCGGACAGCTTCTACCGTTTTT. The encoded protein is CASTPWDRTASTVF.

CDR3 sequence (DNA): TGTGCCAGCAGGCTCCGGGACAGGGGGATGGATGAGCAGTTCTTC. This codes for CASRLRDRGMDEQFF. This chain uses TRBV27 with TRBJ2-1, with 11 bases that match TRBD1. J gave up 8 bases and V 6 bases, and 9 bases lay outside the gene matches. The CDR3 spans 15 residues. The V gene's germline CDR1 is MNHEY and CDR2 SMNVEV (reference sequence).

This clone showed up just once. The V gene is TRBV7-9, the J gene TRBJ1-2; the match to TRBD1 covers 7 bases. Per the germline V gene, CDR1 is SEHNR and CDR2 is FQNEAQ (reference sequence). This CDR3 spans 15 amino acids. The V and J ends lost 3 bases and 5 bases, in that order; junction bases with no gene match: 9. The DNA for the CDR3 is TGTGCCAGCAGCTTGACAGGGCCTTCCCCTTATGGCTACACCTTC. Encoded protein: CASSLTGPSPYGYTF.

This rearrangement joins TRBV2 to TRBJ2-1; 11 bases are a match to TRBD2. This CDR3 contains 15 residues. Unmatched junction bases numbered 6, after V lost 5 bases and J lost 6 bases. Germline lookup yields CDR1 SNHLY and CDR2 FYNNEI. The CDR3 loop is CASSSTSGSGNEQFF. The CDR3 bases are TGTGCCAGCAGTTCAACTAGCGGGAGCGGCAATGAGCAGTTCTTC.

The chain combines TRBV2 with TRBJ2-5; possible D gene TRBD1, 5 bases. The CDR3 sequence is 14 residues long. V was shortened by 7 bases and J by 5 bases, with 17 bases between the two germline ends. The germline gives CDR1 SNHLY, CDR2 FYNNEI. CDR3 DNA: TGTGCCAGCAAGCGTTTGACAGATAAGGAGACCCAGTACTTC. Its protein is CASKRLTDKETQYF.

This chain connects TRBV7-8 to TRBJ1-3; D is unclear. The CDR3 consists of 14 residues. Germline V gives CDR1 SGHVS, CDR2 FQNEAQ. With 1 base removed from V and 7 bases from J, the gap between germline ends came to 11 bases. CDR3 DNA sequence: TGTGCCAGCAGCTTAGGGCCAGAGGGTAACACCATATATTTT. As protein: CASSLGPEGNTIYF.